This T cell receptor beta chain was sequenced for a study of yellow fever vaccine responses in identical twins. Study results and caveats: Twins' vaccine T cell responses reportedly seemed partly convergent and partly personalized.

This CDR3 region has 14 residues. Between the trimmed V and J ends, which lost 9 bases and 5 bases, there was a span of 18 bases. Looked up from germline, CDR1 is SGHRS and CDR2 is YFSETQ. Remarks on this clonotype: Its cognate antigen is unknown.

TCRdb processed the RT-PCR reads anew with MiXCR; each CDR3 protein has one entry. Among 15,000 to 20,000 distinct CDR3 sequences listed, less than 70% were seen once. The starting material was T cells from blood (PBMCs), unsorted or a sorted subset (not recorded which), obtained before or after yellow fever vaccination (not recorded which). The chain links TRBV5-1 to TRBJ2-1; D unclear. The source of this sequence is a young woman who received the yellow fever vaccine. This CDR3 reads CATNGRAPDNEQFF. The CDR3 DNA sequence: TGCGCCACCAACGGTAGGGCACCTGACAATGAGCAGTTCTTC.